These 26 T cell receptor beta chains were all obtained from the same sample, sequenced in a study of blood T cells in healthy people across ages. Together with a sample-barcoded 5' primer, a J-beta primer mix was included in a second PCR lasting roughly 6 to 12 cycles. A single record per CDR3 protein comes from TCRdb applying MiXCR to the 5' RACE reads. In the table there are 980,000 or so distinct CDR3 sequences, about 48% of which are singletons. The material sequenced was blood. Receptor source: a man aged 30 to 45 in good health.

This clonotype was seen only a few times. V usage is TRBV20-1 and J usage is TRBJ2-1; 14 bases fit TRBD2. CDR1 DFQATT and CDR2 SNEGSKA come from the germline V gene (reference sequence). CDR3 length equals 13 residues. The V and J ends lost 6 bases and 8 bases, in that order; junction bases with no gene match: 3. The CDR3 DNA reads TGCAGTGCCCCGGGACTAGCGGGGGATGAGCAGTTCTTC. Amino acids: CSAPGLAGDEQFF.

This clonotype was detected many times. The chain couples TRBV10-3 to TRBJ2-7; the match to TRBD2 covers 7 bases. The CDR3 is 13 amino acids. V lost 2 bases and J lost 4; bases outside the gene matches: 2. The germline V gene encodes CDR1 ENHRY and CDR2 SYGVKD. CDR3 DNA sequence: TGTGCCATCAGTGAGGGGGGACTATACGAGCAGTACTTC. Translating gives CAISEGGLYEQYF.

The CDR3 DNA reads TGCGCCAGCAGCTTGGGTGGGGGAGACATTCAGTACTTC. It codes for CASSLGGGDIQYF. The gene calls are TRBV5-1 and TRBJ2-4; possibly TRBD1 or TRBD2 for D (5 bases each). The CDR3 is 13 amino acids. CDR1 and CDR2 from the germline V gene are SGHRS and YFSETQ. Trimming took 0 bases from V and 8 from J, leaving 9 bases between them.

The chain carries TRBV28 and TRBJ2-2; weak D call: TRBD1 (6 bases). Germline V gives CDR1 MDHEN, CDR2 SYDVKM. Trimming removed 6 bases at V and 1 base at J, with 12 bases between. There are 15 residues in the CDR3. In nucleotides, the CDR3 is TGTGCCAGCAGGACCGGGACACTGAACACCGGGGAGCTGTTTTTT. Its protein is CASRTGTLNTGELFF.

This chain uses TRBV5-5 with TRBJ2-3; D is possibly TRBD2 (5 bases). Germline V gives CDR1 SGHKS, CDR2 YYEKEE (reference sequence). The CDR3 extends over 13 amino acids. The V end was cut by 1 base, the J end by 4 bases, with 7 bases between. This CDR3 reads CASSLTDSDTQYF. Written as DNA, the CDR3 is TGTGCCAGCAGCTTGACGGACTCAGATACGCAGTATTTT.

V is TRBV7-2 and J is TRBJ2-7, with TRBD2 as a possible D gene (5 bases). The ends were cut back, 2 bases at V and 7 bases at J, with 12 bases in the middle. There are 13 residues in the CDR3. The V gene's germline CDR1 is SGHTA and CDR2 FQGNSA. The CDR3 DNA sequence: TGTGCCAGCAGCTTACAGACTAACAATGAGCAGTACTTC. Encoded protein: CASSLQTNNEQYF.

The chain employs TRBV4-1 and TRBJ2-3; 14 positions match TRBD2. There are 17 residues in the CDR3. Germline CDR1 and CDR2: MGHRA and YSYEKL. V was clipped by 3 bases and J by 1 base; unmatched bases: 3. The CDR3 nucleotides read TGCGCCAGCAGCCAGGGACTAGCGGGGGCCCGCACAGATACGCAGTATTTT. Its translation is CASSQGLAGARTDTQYF.

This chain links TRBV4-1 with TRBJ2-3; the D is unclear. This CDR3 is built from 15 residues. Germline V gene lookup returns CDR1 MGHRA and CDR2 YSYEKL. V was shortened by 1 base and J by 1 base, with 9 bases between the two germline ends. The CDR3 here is CASSQAVARTDTQYF. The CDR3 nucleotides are TGCGCCAGCAGCCAAGCTGTAGCCCGCACAGATACGCAGTATTTT.

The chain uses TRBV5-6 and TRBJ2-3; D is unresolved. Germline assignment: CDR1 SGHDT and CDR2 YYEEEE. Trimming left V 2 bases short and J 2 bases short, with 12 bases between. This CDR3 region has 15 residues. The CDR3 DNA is TGTGCCAGCAGCTTAGTGAACAGCCTCACAGATACGCAGTATTTT. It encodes CASSLVNSLTDTQYF.

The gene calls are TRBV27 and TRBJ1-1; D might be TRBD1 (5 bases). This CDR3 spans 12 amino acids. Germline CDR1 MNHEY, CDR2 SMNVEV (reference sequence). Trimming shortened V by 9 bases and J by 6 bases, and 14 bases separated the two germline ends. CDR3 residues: CASGQGVPEAFF. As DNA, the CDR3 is TGTGCCAGTGGGCAGGGTGTCCCTGAAGCTTTCTTT.

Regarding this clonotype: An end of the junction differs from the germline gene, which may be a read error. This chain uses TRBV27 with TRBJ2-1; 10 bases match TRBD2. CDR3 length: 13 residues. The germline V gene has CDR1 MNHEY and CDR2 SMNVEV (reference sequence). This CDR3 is CTSRTSGYNEQFF. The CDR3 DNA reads TGTACCAGCAGGACTAGCGGCTACAATGAGCAGTTCTTC.

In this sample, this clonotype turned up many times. The CDR3 DNA reads TGTGCCAGCAGCGGGACCCATCAGGAGACCCAGTACTTC. Protein sequence: CASSGTHQETQYF. The chain links TRBV7-2 to TRBJ2-5; D could derive from TRBD1 or TRBD2 (5 bases each). The CDR3 runs to 13 residues. V lost 5 bases and J lost 5, with 12 bases in between. In germline, CDR1 is SGHTA, CDR2 FQGNSA. Filled out from reference TRBV7-2 and TRBJ2-5, the complete variable domain reads GAGVSQSPSNKVTEKGKDVELRCDPISGHTALYWYRQSLGQGLEFLIYFQGNSAPDKSGLPSDRFSAERTGGSVSTLTIQRTQQEDSAVYLCASSGTHQETQYFGPGTRLLVL.

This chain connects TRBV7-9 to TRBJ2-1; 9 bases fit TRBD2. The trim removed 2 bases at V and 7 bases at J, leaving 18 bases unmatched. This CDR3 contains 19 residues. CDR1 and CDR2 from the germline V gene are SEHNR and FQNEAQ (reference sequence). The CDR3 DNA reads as TGTGCCAGCAGCTTATCGTATAGCCGAGGGCGGGGGGGCCGGAATGAGCAGTTCTTC. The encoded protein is CASSLSYSRGRGGRNEQFF.

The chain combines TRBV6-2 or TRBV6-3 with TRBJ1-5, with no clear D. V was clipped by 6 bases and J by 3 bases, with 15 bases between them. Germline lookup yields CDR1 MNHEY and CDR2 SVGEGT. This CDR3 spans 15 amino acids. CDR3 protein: CASRLNRGSNQPQHF. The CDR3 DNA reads TGTGCCAGCAGACTTAACAGAGGCTCCAATCAGCCCCAGCATTTT.

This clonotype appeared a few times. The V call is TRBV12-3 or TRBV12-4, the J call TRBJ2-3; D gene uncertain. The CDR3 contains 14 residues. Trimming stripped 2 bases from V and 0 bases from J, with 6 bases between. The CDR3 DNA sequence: TGTGCCAGCAGTTTAAGTGATAGCACAGATACGCAGTATTTT. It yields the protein CASSLSDSTDTQYF.

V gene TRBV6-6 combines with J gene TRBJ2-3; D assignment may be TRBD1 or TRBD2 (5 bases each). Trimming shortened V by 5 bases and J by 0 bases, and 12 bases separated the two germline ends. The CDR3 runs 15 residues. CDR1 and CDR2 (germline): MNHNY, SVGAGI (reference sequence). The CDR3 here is CASSAPGRSTDTQYF. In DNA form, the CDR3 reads TGTGCCAGCAGTGCTCCGGGACGGAGCACAGATACGCAGTATTTT.

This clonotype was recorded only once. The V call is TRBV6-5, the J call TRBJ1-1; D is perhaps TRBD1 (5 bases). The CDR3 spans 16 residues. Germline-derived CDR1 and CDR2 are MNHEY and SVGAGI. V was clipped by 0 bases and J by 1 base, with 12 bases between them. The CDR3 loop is CASSYSSSGGNTEAFF. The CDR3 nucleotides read TGTGCCAGCAGTTACTCGAGTTCCGGGGGGAACACTGAAGCTTTCTTT.

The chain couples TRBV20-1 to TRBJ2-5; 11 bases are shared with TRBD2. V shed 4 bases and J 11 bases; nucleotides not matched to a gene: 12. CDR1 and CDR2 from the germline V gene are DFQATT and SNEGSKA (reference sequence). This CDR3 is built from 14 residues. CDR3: CSATSGGFSTEQYF. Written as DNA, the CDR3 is TGCAGTGCTACTAGCGGGGGGTTCTCTACGGAGCAGTACTTC.

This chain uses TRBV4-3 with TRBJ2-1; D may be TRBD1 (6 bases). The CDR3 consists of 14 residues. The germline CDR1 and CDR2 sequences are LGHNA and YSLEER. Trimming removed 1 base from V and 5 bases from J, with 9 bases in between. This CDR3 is CASSQGPGDNEQFF. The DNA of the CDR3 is TGCGCCAGCAGCCAAGGGCCAGGGGACAATGAGCAGTTCTTC.

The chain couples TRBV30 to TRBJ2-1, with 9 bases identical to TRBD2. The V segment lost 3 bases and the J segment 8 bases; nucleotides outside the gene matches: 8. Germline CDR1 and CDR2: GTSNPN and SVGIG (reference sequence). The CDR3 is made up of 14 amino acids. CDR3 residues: CAWSLSGGVDEQFF. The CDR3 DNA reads TGTGCCTGGAGCCTTAGCGGGGGAGTAGATGAGCAGTTCTTC.

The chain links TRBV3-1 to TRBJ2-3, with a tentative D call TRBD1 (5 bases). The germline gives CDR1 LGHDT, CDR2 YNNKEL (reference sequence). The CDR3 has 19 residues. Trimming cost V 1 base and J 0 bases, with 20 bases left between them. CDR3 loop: CASSQVLFDRQQSTDTQYF. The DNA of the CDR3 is TGTGCCAGCAGCCAAGTCTTATTCGATCGACAGCAAAGCACAGATACGCAGTATTTT.

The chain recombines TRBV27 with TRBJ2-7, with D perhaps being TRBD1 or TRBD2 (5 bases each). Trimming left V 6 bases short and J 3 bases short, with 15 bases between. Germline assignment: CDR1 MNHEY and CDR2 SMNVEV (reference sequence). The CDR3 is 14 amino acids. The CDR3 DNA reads TGTGCCAGCAGCCCAGGGACGGCCCTCTACGAGCAGTACTTC. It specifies CASSPGTALYEQYF.

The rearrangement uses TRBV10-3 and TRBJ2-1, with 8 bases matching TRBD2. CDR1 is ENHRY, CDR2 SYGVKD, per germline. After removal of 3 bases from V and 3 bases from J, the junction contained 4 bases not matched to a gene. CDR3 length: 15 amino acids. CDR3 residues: CAISELLADYNEQFF. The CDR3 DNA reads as TGTGCCATCAGTGAATTACTAGCGGACTACAATGAGCAGTTCTTC.

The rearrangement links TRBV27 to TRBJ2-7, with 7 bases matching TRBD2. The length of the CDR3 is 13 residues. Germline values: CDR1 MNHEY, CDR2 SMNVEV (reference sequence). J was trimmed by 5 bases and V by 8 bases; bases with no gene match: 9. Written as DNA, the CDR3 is TGTGCCAGCCGGGGGGTAGGCAGCCACGAGCAGTACTTC. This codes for CASRGVGSHEQYF.

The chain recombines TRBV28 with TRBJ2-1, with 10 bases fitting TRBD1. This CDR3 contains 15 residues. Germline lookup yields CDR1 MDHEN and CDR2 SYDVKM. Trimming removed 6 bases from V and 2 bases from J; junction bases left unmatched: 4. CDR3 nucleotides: TGTGCCAGCAGAATGGGACAGGGGACCTACAATGAGCAGTTCTTC. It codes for CASRMGQGTYNEQFF. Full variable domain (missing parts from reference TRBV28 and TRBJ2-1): DVKVTQSSRYLVKRTGEKVFLECVQDMDHENMFWYRQDPGLGLRLIYFSYDVKMKEKGDIPEGYSVSREKKERFSLILESASTNQTSMYLCASRMGQGTYNEQFFGPGTRLTVL.

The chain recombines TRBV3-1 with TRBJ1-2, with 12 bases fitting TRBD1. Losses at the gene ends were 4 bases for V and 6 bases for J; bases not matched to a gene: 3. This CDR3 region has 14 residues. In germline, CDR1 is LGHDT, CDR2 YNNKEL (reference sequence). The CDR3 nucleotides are TGTGCCAGCAGCCGGGACAGGGGGCCGGATGGCTACACCTTC. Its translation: CASSRDRGPDGYTF.